This entry is about one TCR beta chain. Its antigen is currently unknown. Trimming took 2 bases from V and 3 from J, leaving 8 bases between them. Germline assignment: CDR1 SGHRS and CDR2 YFSETQ. The CDR3 covers 14 residues. Profiled with immunoSEQ multiplex PCR; TCRdb holds only in-frame clones, not every one. The repertoire holds 120,000 or so clones, with around 83% as singletons. This sample was included in a study of T cell responses to AZD1222 COVID-19 vaccine. Findings of the study overall: Spike-specific TCR breadth and depth grew following two AZD1222 doses. Sampling that yielded the repertoires occurred only after the peak T cell response. The span of vaccine-associated CD4 TCRs extended across spike, with dominance at 160-218 and 743-854.

The TCR was taken from an adult who received the AZD1222 COVID-19 vaccine. The chain has TRBV5-1 and TRBJ2-2, with D maybe TRBD2 (5 bases). The material was peripheral blood, obtained 28 days after the second AZD1222 dose. CDR3: CASSFVEDTGELFF. As DNA, the CDR3 is TGCGCCAGCAGCTTTGTGGAGGACACCGGGGAGCTGTTTTTT. The full variable domain, rest sourced from reference TRBV5-1 and TRBJ2-2, is KAGVTQTPRYLIKTRGQQVTLSCSPISGHRSVSWYQQTPGQGLQFLFEYFSETQRNKGNFPGRFSGRQFSNSRSEMNVSTLELGDSALYLCASSFVEDTGELFFGEGSRLTVL.